The rows below give T cell receptor beta chains drawn from one sample of a study of OX40 agonist ivuxolimab in advanced cancers. Only in-frame clones appear in the TCRdb table, and some are missing; sequencing was by immunoSEQ multiplex PCR. This sample has more than 55,000 clones, with around 90% found just once. This specimen was CD4+ or CD8+ T cells sorted from blood, taken in a trial of the OX40 agonist ivuxolimab. The receptors derive from an adult with an advanced solid tumor such as melanoma, head and neck, liver or kidney cancer. The CDR3 runs from the conserved cysteine through the conserved F or W. Fields, in order: J gene, clone size, D gene, CDR3 length, V gene, CDR3 protein, CDR3 DNA. D genes are given only for firm matches. Clone size is not always given. Where it is, it says once, few, many or a class for expanded clones.

>TRBJ2-5|-|-|13|TRBV18
CASSLSGGETQYF
TGTGCCAGCTCACTTTCCGGGGGAGAGACCCAGTACTTC
>TRBJ1-2|-|-|15|TRBV28
CASRPSLGASYGYTF
TGTGCCAGCAGGCCCTCACTGGGAGCGTCTTATGGCTACACCTTC
>TRBJ2-5|once|-|13|TRBV6-6
CASRRDSQETQYF
TGTGCCAGCAGGCGGGACAGCCAAGAGACCCAGTACTTC
>TRBJ1-1|-|-|14|TRBV7-8
CASSSGQWNTEAFF
TGTGCCAGCAGCTCTGGACAGTGGAACACTGAAGCTTTCTTT
>TRBJ2-3|-|-|15|TRBV29-1
CSVVISGRSTDTQYF
TGCAGCGTTGTTATTAGCGGCCGGAGCACAGATACGCAGTATTTT
>TRBJ1-5|-|TRBD1|14|TRBV4-1
CASSQGQGNQPQHF
TGCGCCAGCAGCCAAGGACAGGGGAATCAGCCCCAGCATTTT
>TRBJ1-5|few|-|14|TRBV18
CASSQGFSNQPQHF
TGTGCCAGCTCACAAGGGTTTAGCAATCAGCCCCAGCATTTT
>TRBJ2-2|-|-|14|TRBV7-2
CASSLRLWTGELFF
TGTGCCAGCAGTCTTAGGTTGTGGACCGGGGAGCTGTTTTTT
>TRBJ2-7|once|-|15|TRBV2
CASSRRGVGGLEQYF
TGTGCCAGCAGTCGGAGGGGGGTAGGGGGCCTCGAGCAGTACTTC
>TRBJ2-7|-|-|17|TRBV18
CASSPAPLLRRTLEQYF
TGTGCCAGCTCACCAGCCCCTCTTCTTAGGAGAACTCTCGAGCAGTACTTC
>TRBJ2-2|-|-|15|TRBV27
CASKLLRPNTGELFF
TGTGCCAGCAAGCTCCTCAGGCCGAACACCGGGGAGCTGTTTTTT
>TRBJ2-1|-|-|15|TRBV6-5
CASSYSLSSYNEQFF
TGTGCCAGCAGTTACTCGTTAAGCTCCTACAATGAGCAGTTCTTC
>TRBJ2-7|-|-|14|TRBV27
CASGRLATSYEQYF
TGTGCCAGCGGCCGACTCGCTACCTCCTACGAGCAGTACTTC
>TRBJ2-3|-|-|14|TRBV6-5
CASRRTTRTDTQYF
TGTGCCAGCAGAAGAACGACCCGCACAGATACGCAGTATTTT
>TRBJ2-5|-|TRBD1|15|TRBV7-6
CASSEGQGKQETQYF
TGTGCCAGCAGCGAAGGACAGGGGAAACAAGAGACCCAGTACTTC
>TRBJ2-2|-|TRBD2|15|TRBV2
CASNVGSGRGGELFF
TGTGCCAGCAATGTGGGTAGCGGGAGGGGCGGGGAGCTGTTTTTT
>TRBJ1-3|-|-|16|TRBV2
CASSLSGKIQLYTIYF
TGTGCCAGCAGTCTTAGCGGGAAGATCCAACTTTACACCATATATTTT
>TRBJ1-4|-|-|14|TRBV30
CAWRIPVFREKLFF
TGTGCCTGGAGGATCCCAGTGTTTCGTGAAAAACTGTTTTTT
>TRBJ2-1|-|-|15|TRBV6-6
CASSSWGSGYNEQFF
TGTGCCAGCAGCTCTTGGGGGAGTGGGTACAATGAGCAGTTCTTC
>TRBJ2-5|-|TRBD2|14|TRBV5-1
CASSPGTSGETQYF
TGCGCCAGCAGTCCCGGGACTAGCGGGGAGACCCAGTACTTC
>TRBJ2-1|-|TRBD2|17|TRBV27
CASRPKHGGGPTYEQFF
TGTGCCAGCAGACCAAAGCACGGGGGAGGGCCCACTTATGAGCAGTTCTTC
>TRBJ2-2|-|-|15|TRBV5-4
CASSSPGRGDGELFF
TGTGCCAGCAGCTCCCCTGGGAGAGGCGACGGGGAGCTGTTTTTT
>TRBJ1-2|once|TRBD1|13|TRBV19
CASSMDRGLGYTF
TGTGCCAGTAGTATGGACAGGGGGCTCGGCTACACCTTC
>TRBJ2-1|-|TRBD2|15|TRBV5-6
CASSLSLTSGGEQFF
TGTGCCAGCAGCTTGTCCCTTACTAGCGGTGGAGAGCAGTTCTTC
>TRBJ1-2|-|TRBD1|14|TRBV5-1
CASSSQGGRYGYTF
TGCGCCAGCAGCTCGCAGGGGGGGAGGTATGGCTACACCTTC
>TRBJ1-5|-|-|15|TRBV19
CASSGPDTRYQPQHF
TGTGCCAGTAGTGGCCCGGACACGCGGTATCAGCCCCAGCATTTT
>TRBJ2-5|-|-|13|TRBV11-2
CASSLEGLETQYF
TGTGCCAGCAGCTTGGAGGGTTTGGAGACCCAGTACTTC
>TRBJ2-5|-|-|11|TRBV2
CASSPRETQYF
TGTGCCAGCAGCCCCCGTGAGACCCAGTACTTC
>TRBJ2-5|-|TRBD2|14|TRBV7-6
CASSFGGRGETQYF
TGTGCCAGCAGCTTCGGCGGGAGGGGGGAGACCCAGTACTTC
>TRBJ1-5|-|-|15|TRBV6-4
CASSEDGSSNQPQHF
TGTGCCAGCAGTGAAGACGGTTCGAGCAATCAGCCCCAGCATTTT
>TRBJ2-3|-|TRBD2|15|TRBV18
CASSPGLAGADTQYF
TGTGCCAGCTCACCGGGGCTAGCGGGAGCAGATACGCAGTATTTT
>TRBJ1-2|-|-|12|TRBV5-5
CASSPGHYGYTF
TGTGCCAGCAGCCCGGGACACTATGGCTACACCTTC
>TRBJ2-2|-|-|15|TRBV28
CASNVGASNTGELFF
TGTGCCAGCAATGTGGGGGCTTCGAACACCGGGGAGCTGTTTTTT
>TRBJ2-5|-|-|14|TRBV7-8
CASSFSGRGETQYF
TGTGCCAGCAGCTTTAGTGGCAGAGGGGAGACCCAGTACTTC
>TRBJ1-5|once|-|13|TRBV6-6
CASSRDGNQPQHF
TGTGCCAGCAGTAGGGACGGCAATCAGCCCCAGCATTTT
>TRBJ2-7|-|-|12|TRBV7-2
CASSLDGRARYF
TGTGCCAGCAGCTTAGACGGCCGAGCGCGGTACTTC
>TRBJ2-3|-|-|12|TRBV7-3
CLRGASTDTQYF
TGTTTGAGAGGGGCTAGCACAGATACGCAGTATTTT
>TRBJ2-2|-|-|15|TRBV11-2
CASSSRVLSTGELFF
TGTGCCAGCAGTTCCAGGGTATTAAGCACCGGGGAGCTGTTTTTT
>TRBJ2-5|-|-|15|TRBV7-2
CASSFPFGRQETQYF
TGTGCCAGCAGCTTCCCTTTCGGAAGGCAAGAGACCCAGTACTTC
>TRBJ2-5|-|-|16|TRBV14
CASSQGFGQKQETQYF
TGTGCCAGCAGCCAAGGATTCGGACAGAAACAAGAGACCCAGTACTTC
>TRBJ1-1|-|-|13|TRBV7-3
CASSLLQNTEAFF
TGTGCCAGCAGCTTATTACAGAACACTGAAGCTTTCTTT
>TRBJ2-3|-|-|15|TRBV6-6
CASSYSPGHQDTQYF
TGTGCCAGCAGTTACTCTCCGGGACACCAAGATACGCAGTATTTT
>TRBJ1-2|-|TRBD1|16|TRBV5-4
CASSVRRDRGSYGYTF
TGTGCCAGCAGCGTACGCCGGGACAGGGGTTCCTATGGCTACACCTTC
>TRBJ1-2|-|TRBD1|16|TRBV19
CASSIIEGQGPYGYTF
TGTGCCAGTAGTATAATCGAGGGACAGGGGCCCTATGGCTACACCTTC
>TRBJ2-3|-|-|16|TRBV5-4
CASSLAKGGEADTQYF
TGTGCCAGCAGCTTGGCCAAGGGGGGAGAAGCAGATACGCAGTATTTT
>TRBJ2-6|-|-|18|TRBV19
CASSVNPRAISGANVLTF
TGTGCCAGTAGTGTAAACCCCCGGGCTATCTCCGGGGCCAACGTCCTGACTTTC
>TRBJ2-7|-|-|13|TRBV28
CASAVQPLYEQYF
TGTGCCAGCGCGGTCCAACCTCTCTACGAGCAGTACTTC
>TRBJ1-4|-|-|14|TRBV9
CASSESRGSEKLFF
TGTGCCAGCAGCGAGTCCAGAGGGTCGGAAAAACTGTTTTTT
>TRBJ2-5|-|-|15|TRBV4-3
CASSQSWSGWETQYF
TGCGCCAGCAGCCAAAGCTGGTCGGGGTGGGAGACCCAGTACTTC
>TRBJ2-2|-|TRBD1|16|TRBV7-3
CASSLGTGPNTGELFF
TGTGCCAGCAGTCTCGGGACAGGGCCGAACACCGGGGAGCTGTTTTTT
>TRBJ2-7|-|-|12|TRBV6-6
CASSWGPYEQYF
TGTGCCAGCAGTTGGGGACCCTACGAGCAGTACTTC
>TRBJ2-3|-|-|12|TRBV6-5
CASSSRSDTQYF
TGTGCCAGCAGTTCCAGGTCAGATACGCAGTATTTT
>TRBJ2-5|few|-|11|TRBV20-1
CSGVIQETQYF
TGTTCAGGGGTAATCCAAGAGACCCAGTACTTC
>TRBJ2-1|-|-|11|TRBV19
CASRVGGEQFF
TGTGCCAGTAGAGTGGGAGGAGAGCAGTTCTTC